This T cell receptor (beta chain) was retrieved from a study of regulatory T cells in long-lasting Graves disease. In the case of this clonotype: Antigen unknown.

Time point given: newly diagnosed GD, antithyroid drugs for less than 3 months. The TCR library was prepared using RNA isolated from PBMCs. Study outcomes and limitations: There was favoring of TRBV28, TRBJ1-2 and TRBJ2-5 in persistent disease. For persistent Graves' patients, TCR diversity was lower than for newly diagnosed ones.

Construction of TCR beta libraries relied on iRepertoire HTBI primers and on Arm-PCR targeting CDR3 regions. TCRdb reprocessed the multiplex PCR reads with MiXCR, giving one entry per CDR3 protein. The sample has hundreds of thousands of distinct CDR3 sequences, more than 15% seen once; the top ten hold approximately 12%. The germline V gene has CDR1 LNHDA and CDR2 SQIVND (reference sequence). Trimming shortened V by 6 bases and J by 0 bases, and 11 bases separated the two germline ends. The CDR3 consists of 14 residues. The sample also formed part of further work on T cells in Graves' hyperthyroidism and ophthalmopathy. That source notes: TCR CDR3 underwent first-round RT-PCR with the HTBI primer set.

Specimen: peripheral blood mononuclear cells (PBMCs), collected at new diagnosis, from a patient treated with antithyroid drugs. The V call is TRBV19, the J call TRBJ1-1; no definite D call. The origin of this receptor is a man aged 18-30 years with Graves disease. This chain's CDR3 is CASSLPTMNTEAFF. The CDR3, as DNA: TGTGCCAGTAGCCTACCTACCATGAACACTGAAGCTTTCTTT.